This T cell receptor beta chain was profiled in a study of CD8 T cells in ankylosing spondylitis (dated by TCRdb to the late 2010s). General notes on the study: The study profiled T cell receptor beta repertoires in healthy donors and ankylosing spondylitis patients to find disease-linked TCR variants. The full study cohort was made up of approximately 24 ankylosing spondylitis patients and fewer than 120 healthy donors. Samples of peripheral blood were taken, and for ankylosing spondylitis patients, synovial fluid was collected as well.

This clonotype was observed a handful of times. The clone's antigen remains unknown. Base qualities are not recorded, but no much larger clone differs from it by a single base. The research as a whole found: A CD8+ phenotype was shown by the disease-linked clones, which were found at relatively low frequencies in peripheral blood. Some motif variants were previously reported in synovial fluid and blood of reactive arthritis patients, suggesting common disease-initiation mechanisms. The disease-linked clones were reported to be significantly enriched in matched synovial fluid samples from ankylosing spondylitis patients. Blood from ankylosing spondylitis patients appeared to be characterized by a TCR beta motif made up of several highly homologous amino acid variants.

The junction carries 14 bases between V and J, which are trimmed by 6 bases and 2 bases respectively. Counted from cysteine to phenylalanine, this CDR3 has 14 amino acids. Of the read, only the CDR3 DNA is kept; its 42 bases are in frame from base 1. Sequencer: Illumina HiSeq 2500. Quantitative 5'-RACE with molecular barcodes was the method used to prepare the TCR beta libraries. The source study handled its data this way. Disease-linked TCR variants were identified with a new computational method built on a probabilistic model of VDJ rearrangement. The raw public reads went through TCRdb reprocessing: fastp at Q25, MiXCR clone calling, in-frame beta chains kept. Each CDR3 protein gets just one entry, which takes the most common genes and DNA from the rows behind it. TCRdb's processing, not the study's, gives the V and J calls here. For this sample there are about 330,000 distinct CDR3 sequences; approximately 8% appear just once. The ten largest clones represent about 14% of the sample.

This clonotype was sampled from a male donor with ankylosing spondylitis. What was sequenced was blood, either unsorted or a sorted T cell fraction (not recorded which). This chain is built from TRBV12-3 or TRBV12-4 and TRBJ2-7; TRBD2 could be the D gene, as 6 bases match. The sequence in DNA is TGTGCCAGCAGAACGGGACTCTCAACCTACGAGCAGTACTTC. Its protein reads: CASRTGLSTYEQYF.